Listed here is a single T cell receptor beta chain. The antigen is not known. These data originate in a study of cytomegalovirus exposure and HLA in healthy donors. Study outcomes and limitations: Altogether, 170 or so TCR beta chains were recorded as cytomegalovirus-associated. Based on reports, TCR beta sequences accurately predicted HLA-A and HLA-B alleles for most subjects.

60 Vbeta and 13 Jbeta primers were used in PCR. Profiling relied on immunoSEQ multiplex PCR, and the TCRdb table lists in-frame clones only, not all of them. The table counts under 65,000 clones; approximately 7% lies in the top ten. The sample consisted of PBMCs. The sequence was obtained from a woman aged 40 to 49 in good health and CMV-seronegative.

The CDR3 bases are TGTGCCAGCAGCAAAGGGGGCGGATACGCCTACAATGAGCAGTTCTTC. Translation: CASSKGGGYAYNEQFF. The chain has TRBV4-2 and TRBJ2-1, with TRBD1 matching 7 bases. The CDR3 totals 16 residues. Germline V CDR1 and CDR2: LGHNA, YNFKEQ. Trimming cost V 5 bases and J 2 bases; bases outside gene matches: 9.